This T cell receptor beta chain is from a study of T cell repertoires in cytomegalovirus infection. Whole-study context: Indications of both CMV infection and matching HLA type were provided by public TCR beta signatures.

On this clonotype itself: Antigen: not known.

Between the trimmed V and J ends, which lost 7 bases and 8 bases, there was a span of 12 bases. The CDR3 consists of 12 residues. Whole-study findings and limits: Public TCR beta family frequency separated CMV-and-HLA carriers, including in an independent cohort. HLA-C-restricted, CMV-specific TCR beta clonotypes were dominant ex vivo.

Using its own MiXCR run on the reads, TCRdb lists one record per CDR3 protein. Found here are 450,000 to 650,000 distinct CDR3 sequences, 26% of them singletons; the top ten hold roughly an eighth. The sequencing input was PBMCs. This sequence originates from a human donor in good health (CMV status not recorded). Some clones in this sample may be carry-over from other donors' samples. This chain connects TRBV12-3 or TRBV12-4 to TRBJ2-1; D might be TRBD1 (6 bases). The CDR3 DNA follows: TGTGCCAGCACCCCAGGGGTTGATGAGCAGTTCTTC. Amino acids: CASTPGVDEQFF.